A selection of T cell receptor beta chains follows, all from one sample in a study of cytomegalovirus exposure and HLA in healthy donors. Clones were sequenced by immunoSEQ multiplex PCR, and TCRdb holds only the in-frame ones, with some missing. Altogether around 150,000 clones are present, more than 55% being singletons, with the ten largest covering 6.5%. Sequenced material: PBMCs. Receptors were obtained from a woman aged 55 to 70 in good health and CMV-seronegative. CDR3s include the opening cysteine and the closing phenylalanine or tryptophan. The order of the fields is D gene, clone size, CDR3 length, V gene, J gene, CDR3 protein, CDR3 DNA. The D gene is left open where the match is weak. Clone size appears in some rows only: once, few, many, or a class for an expanded clone.

>TRBD2|NA|15|TRBV6-6|TRBJ2-1
CASTEGLAGDNEQFF
TGTGCCAGCACCGAGGGACTAGCGGGGGACAATGAGCAGTTCTTC
>TRBD1|NA|12|TRBV28|TRBJ2-7
CASSGTVYEQYF
TGTGCCAGCAGCGGGACAGTCTACGAGCAGTACTTC
>TRBD2|NA|14|TRBV7-7|TRBJ2-3
CASSPGLGGDTQYF
TGTGCCAGCAGCCCCGGACTAGGCGGGGATACGCAGTATTTT
>NA|NA|17|TRBV7-2|TRBJ2-2
CASSLVAPSRGTGELFF
TGTGCCAGCAGCTTAGTGGCACCTTCCAGAGGGACCGGGGAGCTGTTTTTT
>NA|NA|13|TRBV7-6|TRBJ1-2
CASSLAQNYGYTF
TGTGCCAGCAGCTTGGCCCAGAACTATGGCTACACCTTC
>TRBD2|few|14|TRBV9|TRBJ2-5
CASSDSGQKETQYF
TGTGCCAGCAGCGATAGCGGGCAGAAAGAGACCCAGTACTTC
>NA|once|17|TRBV4-1|TRBJ2-1
CASSQGSGGSSYNEQFF
TGCGCCAGCAGCCAAGGTTCAGGGGGGAGCTCCTACAATGAGCAGTTCTTC
>NA|NA|14|TRBV6-6|TRBJ1-3
CASRAGRSGNTIYF
TGTGCCAGCAGAGCGGGGAGATCTGGAAACACCATATATTTT
>NA|NA|13|TRBV7-3|TRBJ1-1
CASSSSGASEAFF
TGTGCCAGCAGCTCTTCAGGGGCCTCTGAAGCTTTCTTT
>TRBD2|NA|15|TRBV6-5|TRBJ2-6
CASSGLASGANVLTF
TGTGCCAGCAGTGGACTAGCTTCTGGGGCCAACGTCCTGACTTTC
>NA|few|17|TRBV7-9|TRBJ2-2
CASSLERRGLITGELFF
TGTGCCAGCAGCTTAGAAAGAAGGGGCCTAATCACCGGGGAGCTGTTTTTT
>NA|few|12|TRBV7-9|TRBJ2-7
CASSLTGYEQYF
TGTGCCAGCAGCCTTACAGGGTACGAGCAGTACTTC
>TRBD2|NA|15|TRBV13|TRBJ2-3
CASSGGLASTDTQYF
TGTGCCAGCAGCGGGGGACTAGCGAGCACAGATACGCAGTATTTT
>TRBD1|NA|16|TRBV6-1|TRBJ2-7
CASSAAGQGPGYEQYF
TGTGCCAGCAGTGCGGCCGGACAGGGGCCCGGATACGAGCAGTACTTC
>TRBD1|NA|15|TRBV25-1|TRBJ2-3
CASSAWTGGTDTQYF
TGTGCCAGCAGTGCCTGGACAGGGGGCACAGATACGCAGTATTTT
>TRBD2|NA|17|TRBV5-1|TRBJ2-3
CASSPRVTSGGTDTQYF
TGCGCCAGCAGCCCCCGGGTCACTAGCGGGGGGACAGATACGCAGTATTTT